The text below deals with one TCR beta chain. The antigen is unknown. The CDR3 length is 15 residues. The germline V gene encodes CDR1 MNHEY and CDR2 SVGAGI. The junction had 10 bases not matched to a gene; V was cut back by 7 bases and J by 2 bases. The sample belongs to a study of cytomegalovirus exposure and HLA in healthy donors. General study points: Only CMV serostatus was available as immune exposure information. High specificity and sensitivity for cytomegalovirus status were reported for the classifier.

Primers included in the PCR were 60 Vbeta and 13 Jbeta primers. Profiled with immunoSEQ multiplex PCR; TCRdb holds only in-frame clones, not every one. The data contain about 190,000 clones, around 87% of them seen just once; the ten biggest clones take up about 1.2%. The V and J genes are TRBV6-5 and TRBJ2-7; 8 positions agree with TRBD1. This clonotype was obtained from a man aged 30-40 years in good health and CMV-seronegative. What was sequenced was PBMCs. Here the CDR3 reads CASKGPGQAAYEQYF. CDR3 nucleotides: TGTGCCAGCAAGGGTCCGGGACAGGCCGCCTACGAGCAGTACTTC.